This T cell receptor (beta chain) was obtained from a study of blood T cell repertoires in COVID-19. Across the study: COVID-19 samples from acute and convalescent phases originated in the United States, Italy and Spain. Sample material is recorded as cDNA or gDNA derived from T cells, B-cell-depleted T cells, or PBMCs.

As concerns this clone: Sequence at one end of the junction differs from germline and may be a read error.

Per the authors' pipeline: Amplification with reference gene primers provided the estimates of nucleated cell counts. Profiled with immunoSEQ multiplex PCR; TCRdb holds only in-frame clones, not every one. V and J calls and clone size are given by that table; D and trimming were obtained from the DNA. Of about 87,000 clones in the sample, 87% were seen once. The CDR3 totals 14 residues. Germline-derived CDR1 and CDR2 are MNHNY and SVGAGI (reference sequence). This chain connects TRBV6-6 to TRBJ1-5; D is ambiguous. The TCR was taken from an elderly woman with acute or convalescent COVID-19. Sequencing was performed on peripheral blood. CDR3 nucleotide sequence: TGTGCCAGCAGTGACTCAGCGGGTTTGGGGCCCCAGCATTTT. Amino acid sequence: CASSDSAGLGPQHF.